The clone carrying this T cell receptor (beta chain) has only one observation. Reverse transcribed after extraction, RNA yielded cDNA as the sequencing template. Profiled with immunoSEQ multiplex PCR; TCRdb holds only in-frame clones, not every one. The data show fewer than 250,000 clones, with roughly three fifths seen just once and around 0.7% held by the top ten. Treatment here: oral pan-JAK inhibitor, 5-10 mg twice daily. The sample comes from a study of CD8+ T cells in alopecia areata. The germline CDR1 and CDR2 sequences are SGHDT and YYEEEE. The CDR3 totals 13 residues. Trimming at V came to 0 bases and at J to 7 bases, leaving 3 bases not matched to a gene.

Material: CD4+ T cells sorted from blood, obtained at week 4, from a patient treated with tofacitinib. The source of this sequence is a human donor with alopecia areata. This chain connects TRBV5-6 to TRBJ1-2, with 7 positions matching TRBD1. The CDR3 bases are TGTGCCAGCAGCTTGGCACAGGGGTCTGGCTACACCTTC. Protein product: CASSLAQGSGYTF.